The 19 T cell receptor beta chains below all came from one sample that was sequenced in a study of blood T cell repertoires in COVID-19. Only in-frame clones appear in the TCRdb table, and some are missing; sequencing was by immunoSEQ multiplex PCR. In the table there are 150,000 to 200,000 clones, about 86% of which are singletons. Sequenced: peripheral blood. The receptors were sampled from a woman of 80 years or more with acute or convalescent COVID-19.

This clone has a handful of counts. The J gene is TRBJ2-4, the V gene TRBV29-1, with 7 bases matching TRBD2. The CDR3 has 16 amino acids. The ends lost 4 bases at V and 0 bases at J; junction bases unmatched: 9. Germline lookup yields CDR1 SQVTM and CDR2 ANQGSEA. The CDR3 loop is CSVVGGRALAKNIQYF. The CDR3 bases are TGCAGCGTTGTGGGAGGGCGGGCCCTAGCCAAAAACATTCAGTACTTC.

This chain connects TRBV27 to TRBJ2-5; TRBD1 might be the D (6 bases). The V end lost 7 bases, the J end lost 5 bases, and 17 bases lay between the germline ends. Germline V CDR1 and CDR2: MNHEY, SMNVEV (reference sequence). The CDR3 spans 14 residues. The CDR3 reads CASTPGDMRETQYF. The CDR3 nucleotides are TGTGCCAGCACCCCCGGGGACATGAGGGAGACCCAGTACTTC.

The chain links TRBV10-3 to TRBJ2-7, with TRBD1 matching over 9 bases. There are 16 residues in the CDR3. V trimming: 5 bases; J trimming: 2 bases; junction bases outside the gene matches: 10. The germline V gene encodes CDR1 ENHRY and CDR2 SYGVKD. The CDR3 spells CAISHSGQGPTYEQYF. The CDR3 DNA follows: TGTGCCATCAGTCACAGTGGACAGGGGCCCACCTACGAGCAGTACTTC.

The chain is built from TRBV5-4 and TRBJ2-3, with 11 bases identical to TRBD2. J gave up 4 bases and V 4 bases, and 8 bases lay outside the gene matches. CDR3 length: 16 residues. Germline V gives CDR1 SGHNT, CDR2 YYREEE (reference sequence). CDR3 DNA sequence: TGTGCCAGCAGCCACACTAGCGGGAGTAAGGCAGATACGCAGTATTTT. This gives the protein CASSHTSGSKADTQYF.

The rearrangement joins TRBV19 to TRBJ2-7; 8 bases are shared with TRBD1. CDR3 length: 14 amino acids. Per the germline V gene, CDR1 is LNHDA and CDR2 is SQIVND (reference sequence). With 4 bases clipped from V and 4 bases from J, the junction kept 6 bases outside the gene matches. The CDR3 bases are TGTGCCAGTAGTACCGAGACAGGGGTTTACGAGCAGTACTTC. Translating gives CASSTETGVYEQYF. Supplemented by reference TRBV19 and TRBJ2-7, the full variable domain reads DGGITQSPKYLFRKEGQNVTLSCEQNLNHDAMYWYRQDPGQGLRLIYYSQIVNDFQKGDIAEGYSVSREKKESFPLTVTSAQKNPTAFYLCASSTETGVYEQYFGPGTRLTVT.

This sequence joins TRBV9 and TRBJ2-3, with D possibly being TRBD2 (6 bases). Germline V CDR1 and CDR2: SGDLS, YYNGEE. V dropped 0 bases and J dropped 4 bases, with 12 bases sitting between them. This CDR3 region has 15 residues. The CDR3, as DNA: TGTGCCAGCAGCGTAGACGTGGGAGGTTCAGATACGCAGTATTTT. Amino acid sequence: CASSVDVGGSDTQYF. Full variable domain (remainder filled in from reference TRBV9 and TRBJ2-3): DSGVTQTPKHLITATGQRVTLRCSPRSGDLSVYWYQQSLDQGLQFLIQYYNGEERAKGNILERFSAQQFPDLHSELNLSSLELGDSALYFCASSVDVGGSDTQYFGPGTRLTVL.

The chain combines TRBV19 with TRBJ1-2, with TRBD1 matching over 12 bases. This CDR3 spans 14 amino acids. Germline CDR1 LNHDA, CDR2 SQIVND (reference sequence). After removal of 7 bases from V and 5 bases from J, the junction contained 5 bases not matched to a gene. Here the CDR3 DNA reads TGTGCCAGTACCCGGGACAGGGGGCGTTATGGCTACACCTTC. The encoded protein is CASTRDRGRYGYTF.

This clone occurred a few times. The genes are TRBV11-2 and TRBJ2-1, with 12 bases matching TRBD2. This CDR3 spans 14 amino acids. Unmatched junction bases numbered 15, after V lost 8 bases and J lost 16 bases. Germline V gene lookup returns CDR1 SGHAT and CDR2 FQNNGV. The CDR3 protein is CASAVGTSGLRPFF. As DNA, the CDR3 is TGTGCCAGCGCGGTCGGGACTAGCGGGCTCCGCCCCTTCTTC.

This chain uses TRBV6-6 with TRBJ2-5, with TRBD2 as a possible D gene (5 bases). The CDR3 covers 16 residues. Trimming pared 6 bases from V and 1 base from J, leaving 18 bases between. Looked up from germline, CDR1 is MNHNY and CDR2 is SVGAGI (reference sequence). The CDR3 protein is CASSPGRGPFQETQYF. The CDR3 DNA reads TGTGCCAGCAGCCCCGGACGAGGGCCATTCCAAGAGACCCAGTACTTC.

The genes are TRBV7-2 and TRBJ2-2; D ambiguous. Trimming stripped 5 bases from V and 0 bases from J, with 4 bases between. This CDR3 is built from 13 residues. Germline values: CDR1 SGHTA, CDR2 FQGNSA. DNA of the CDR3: TGTGCCAGCAGCCTCCCGAACACCGGGGAGCTGTTTTTT. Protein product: CASSLPNTGELFF.

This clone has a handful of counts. The CDR3 region is CASSLRGRETQYF. As DNA, the CDR3 is TGTGCCAGCAGCTTAAGGGGCCGGGAGACCCAGTACTTC. The gene calls are TRBV28 and TRBJ2-5, with D possibly being TRBD1 (5 bases). The CDR3 sequence is 13 residues long. With 6 bases removed from V and 5 bases from J, the gap between germline ends came to 13 bases. CDR1 MDHEN and CDR2 SYDVKM come from the germline V gene.

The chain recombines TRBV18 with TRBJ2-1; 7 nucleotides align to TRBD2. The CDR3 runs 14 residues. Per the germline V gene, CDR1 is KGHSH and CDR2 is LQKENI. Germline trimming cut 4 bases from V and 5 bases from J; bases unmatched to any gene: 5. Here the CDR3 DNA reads TGTGCCAGCTCACGGACGGGGGGAGACAATGAGCAGTTCTTC. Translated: CASSRTGGDNEQFF.

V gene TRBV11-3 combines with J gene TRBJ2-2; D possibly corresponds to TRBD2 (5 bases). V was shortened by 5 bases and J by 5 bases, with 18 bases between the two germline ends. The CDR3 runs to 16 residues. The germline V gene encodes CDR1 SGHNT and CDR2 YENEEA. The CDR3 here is CASSARTGRGTGELFF. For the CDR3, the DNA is TGTGCCAGCAGCGCGAGGACCGGACGAGGGACCGGGGAGCTGTTTTTT.

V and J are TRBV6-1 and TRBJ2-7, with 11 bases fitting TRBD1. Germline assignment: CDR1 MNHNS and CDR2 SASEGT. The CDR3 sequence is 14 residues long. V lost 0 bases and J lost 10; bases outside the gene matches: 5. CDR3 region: CASSEAGGQGAQYF. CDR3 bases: TGTGCCAGCAGTGAAGCGGGAGGACAGGGGGCTCAGTACTTC.

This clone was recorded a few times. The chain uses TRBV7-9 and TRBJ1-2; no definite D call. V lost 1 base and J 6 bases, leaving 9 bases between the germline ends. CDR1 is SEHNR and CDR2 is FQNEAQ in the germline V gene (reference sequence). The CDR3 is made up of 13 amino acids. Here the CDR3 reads CASSLDRRDGYTF. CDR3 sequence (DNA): TGTGCCAGCAGCTTAGATCGACGGGATGGCTACACCTTC.

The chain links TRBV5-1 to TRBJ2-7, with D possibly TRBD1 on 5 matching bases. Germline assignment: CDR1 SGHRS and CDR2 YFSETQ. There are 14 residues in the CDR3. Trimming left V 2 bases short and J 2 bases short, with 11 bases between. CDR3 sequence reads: CASSLDQGPYEQYF. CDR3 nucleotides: TGCGCCAGCAGCTTAGACCAGGGTCCCTACGAGCAGTACTTC.

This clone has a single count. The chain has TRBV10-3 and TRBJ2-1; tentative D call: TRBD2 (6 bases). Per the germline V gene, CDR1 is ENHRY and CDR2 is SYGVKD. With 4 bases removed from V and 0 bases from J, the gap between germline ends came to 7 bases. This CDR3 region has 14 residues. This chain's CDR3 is CAISVGGSYNEQFF. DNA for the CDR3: TGTGCCATCAGTGTGGGAGGCTCCTACAATGAGCAGTTCTTC.

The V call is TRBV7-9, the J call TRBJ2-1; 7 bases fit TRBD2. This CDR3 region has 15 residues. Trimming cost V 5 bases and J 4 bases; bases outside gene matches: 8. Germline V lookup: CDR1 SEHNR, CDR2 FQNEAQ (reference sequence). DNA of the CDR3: TGTGCCAGCAGCCGGCAAGGCGGGGGTTACAATGAGCAGTTCTTC. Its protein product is CASSRQGGGYNEQFF.

The CDR3 DNA reads TGCGCCAGCAGCCAAGATGGGACAGTTCCCACCGGGGAGCTGTTTTTT. It translates to CASSQDGTVPTGELFF. The chain joins TRBV4-1 to TRBJ2-2; 7 bases line up with TRBD1. The CDR3 runs 16 residues. In germline, CDR1 is MGHRA, CDR2 YSYEKL. The trim removed 0 bases at V and 4 bases at J, leaving 5 bases unmatched.